This T cell receptor (beta chain) appears in the sequencing data of a study of a mutant IDH1 vaccine in newly diagnosed glioma. Study-wide background: The initiation of vaccination occurred 4-6 weeks after radiotherapy alone, or with temozolomide cycles. The sex distribution of treated patients was about 62% male and roughly 38% female, with a mean age of 40.4 years. Those enrolled had earlier been treated with radiotherapy, temozolomide, or both, mostly both.

About this clone: What it recognizes is unknown.

The time point denotes: week 5, during vaccination. Alongside topical imiquimod, each dose of vaccine comprised 300 ug of mutant IDH1 20-mer peptide. Clones were read by immunoSEQ multiplex PCR, and TCRdb kept only the in-frame ones, dropping some. In the table there are tens of thousands of clones, about 91% of which are singletons. The study's findings and limits: Evidence of vaccine-induced immune responses was documented in about 93% of patients.

The CDR3 is 13 amino acids. Germline loops: CDR1 SGHDT, CDR2 YYEEEE. V dropped 6 bases and J dropped 7 bases, with 13 bases sitting between them. The material sequenced was PBMCs, taken from a glioma patient whose treatment included an IDH1 peptide vaccine. The TCR was taken from a woman aged 45-65 years with glioma. V usage is TRBV5-6 and J usage is TRBJ1-4; D gene uncertain. In DNA, the CDR3 is TGTGCCAGCACCAAGACATCGGGTGAAAAACTGTTTTTT. Translated, it gives CASTKTSGEKLFF. Full variable domain (missing parts from reference TRBV5-6 and TRBJ1-4): DAGVTQSPTHLIKTRGQQVTLRCSPKSGHDTVSWYQQALGQGPQFIFQYYEEEERQRGNFPDRFSGHQFPNYSSELNVNALLLGDSALYLCASTKTSGEKLFFGSGTQLSVL.